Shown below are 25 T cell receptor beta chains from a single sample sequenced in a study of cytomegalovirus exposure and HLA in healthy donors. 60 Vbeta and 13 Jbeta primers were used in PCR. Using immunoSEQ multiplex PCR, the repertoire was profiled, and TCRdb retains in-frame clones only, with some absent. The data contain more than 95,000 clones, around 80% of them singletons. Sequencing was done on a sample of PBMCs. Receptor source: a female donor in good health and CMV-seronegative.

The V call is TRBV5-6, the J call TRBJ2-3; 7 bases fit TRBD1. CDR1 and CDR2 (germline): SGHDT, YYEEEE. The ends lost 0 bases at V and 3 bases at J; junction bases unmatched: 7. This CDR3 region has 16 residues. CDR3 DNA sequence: TGTGCCAGCAGCTTGGTTGACAGGGCGGAGACAGATACGCAGTATTTT. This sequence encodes CASSLVDRAETDTQYF.

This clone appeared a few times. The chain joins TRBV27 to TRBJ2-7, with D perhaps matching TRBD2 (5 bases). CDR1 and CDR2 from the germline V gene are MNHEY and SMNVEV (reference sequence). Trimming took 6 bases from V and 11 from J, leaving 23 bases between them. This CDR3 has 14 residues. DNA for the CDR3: TGTGCCAGCAGAGACACCCAAAACCCTACGAGGGAGTACTTC. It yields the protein CASRDTQNPTREYF.

The CDR3 reads CASSTGSRRLFQPQHF. In DNA form, the CDR3 reads TGTGCCAGCAGCACAGGGAGTCGAAGGTTGTTTCAGCCCCAGCATTTT. The genes are TRBV7-8 and TRBJ1-5; tentative D call: TRBD1 (6 bases). Trimming left V 5 bases short and J 6 bases short, with 20 bases between. CDR1 is SGHVS, CDR2 FQNEAQ, per germline. This CDR3 region has 16 residues.

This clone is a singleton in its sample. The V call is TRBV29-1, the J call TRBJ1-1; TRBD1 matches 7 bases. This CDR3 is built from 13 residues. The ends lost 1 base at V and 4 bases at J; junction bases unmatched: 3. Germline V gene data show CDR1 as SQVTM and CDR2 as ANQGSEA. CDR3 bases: TGCAGCGTTGAAGCCCCAGGGGGCACTGAAGCTTTCTTT. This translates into CSVEAPGGTEAFF.

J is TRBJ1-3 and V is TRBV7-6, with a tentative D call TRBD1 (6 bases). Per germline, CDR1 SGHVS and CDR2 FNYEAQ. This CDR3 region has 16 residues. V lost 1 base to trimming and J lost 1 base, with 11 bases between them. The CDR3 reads CASSLVRGVSGNTIYF. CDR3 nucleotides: TGTGCCAGCAGCTTAGTCAGGGGAGTATCTGGAAACACCATATATTTT.

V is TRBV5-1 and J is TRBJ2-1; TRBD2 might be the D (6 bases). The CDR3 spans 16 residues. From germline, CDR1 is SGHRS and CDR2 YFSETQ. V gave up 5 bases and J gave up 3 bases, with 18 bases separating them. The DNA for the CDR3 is TGCGCCAGCAGGCGACTCGGTGGCGGGGACTACAATGAGCAGTTCTTC. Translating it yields CASRRLGGGDYNEQFF.

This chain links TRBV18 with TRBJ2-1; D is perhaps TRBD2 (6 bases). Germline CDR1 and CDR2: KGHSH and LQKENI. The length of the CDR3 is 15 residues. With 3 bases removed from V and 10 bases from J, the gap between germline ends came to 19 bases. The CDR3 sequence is CASSPRTILGVEQFF. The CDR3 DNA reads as TGTGCCAGCTCACCGAGGACTATCCTTGGCGTGGAGCAGTTCTTC.

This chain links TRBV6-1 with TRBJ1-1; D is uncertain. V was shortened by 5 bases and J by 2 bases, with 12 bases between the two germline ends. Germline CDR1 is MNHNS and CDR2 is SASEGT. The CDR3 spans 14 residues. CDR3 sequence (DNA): TGTGCCAGCAGTCTAGGAGGCCGCAACACTGAAGCTTTCTTT. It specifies CASSLGGRNTEAFF.

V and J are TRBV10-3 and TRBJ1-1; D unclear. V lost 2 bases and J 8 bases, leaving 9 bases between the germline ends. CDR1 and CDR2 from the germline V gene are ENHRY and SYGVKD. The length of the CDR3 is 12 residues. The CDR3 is CAISEVPSEAFF. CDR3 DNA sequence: TGTGCCATCAGTGAGGTCCCCTCCGAAGCTTTCTTT.

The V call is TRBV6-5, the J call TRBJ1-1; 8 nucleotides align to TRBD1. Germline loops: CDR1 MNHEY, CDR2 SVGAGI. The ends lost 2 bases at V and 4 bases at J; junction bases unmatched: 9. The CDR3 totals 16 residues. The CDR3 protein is CASSYPADRGSTEAFF. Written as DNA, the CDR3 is TGTGCCAGCAGTTACCCGGCCGACAGGGGAAGCACTGAAGCTTTCTTT.

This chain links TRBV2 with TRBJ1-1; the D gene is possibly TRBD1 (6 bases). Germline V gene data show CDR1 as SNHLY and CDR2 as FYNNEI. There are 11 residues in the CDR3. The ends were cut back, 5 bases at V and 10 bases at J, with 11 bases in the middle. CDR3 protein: CASSRGGAAFF. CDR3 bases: TGTGCCAGCAGTAGGGGGGGAGCAGCTTTCTTT.

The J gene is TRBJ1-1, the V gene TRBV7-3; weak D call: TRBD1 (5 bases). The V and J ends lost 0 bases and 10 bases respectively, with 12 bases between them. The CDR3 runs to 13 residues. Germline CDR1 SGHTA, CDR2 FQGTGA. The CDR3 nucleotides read TGTGCCAGCAGCTTAACAGGTGCGGGGGGAGCTTTCTTT. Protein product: CASSLTGAGGAFF.

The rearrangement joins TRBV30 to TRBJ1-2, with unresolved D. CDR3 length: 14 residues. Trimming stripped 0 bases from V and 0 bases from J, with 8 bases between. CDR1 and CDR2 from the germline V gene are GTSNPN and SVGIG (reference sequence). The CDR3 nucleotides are TGTGCCTGGAGTGTAGCGGGGTCTAACTATGGCTACACCTTC. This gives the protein CAWSVAGSNYGYTF.

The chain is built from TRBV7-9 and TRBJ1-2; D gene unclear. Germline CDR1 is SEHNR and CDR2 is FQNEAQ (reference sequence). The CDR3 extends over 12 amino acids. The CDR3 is CSAPLPVRGYTF. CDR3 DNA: TGTTCCGCCCCCCTCCCGGTGCGCGGCTACACCTTC. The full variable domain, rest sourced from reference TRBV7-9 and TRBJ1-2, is DTGVSQNPRHKITKRGQNVTFRCDPISEHNRLYWYRQTLGQGPEFLTYFQNEAQLEKSRLLSDRFSAERPKGSFSTLEIQRTEQGDSAMYLCSAPLPVRGYTFGSGTRLTVV.

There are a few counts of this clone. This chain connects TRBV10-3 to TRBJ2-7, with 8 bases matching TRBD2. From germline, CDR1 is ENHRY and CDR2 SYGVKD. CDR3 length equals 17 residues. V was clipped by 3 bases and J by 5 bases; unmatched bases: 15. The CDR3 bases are TGTGCCATCAGTGATACTTATAGCGGGAAAAGCAGGAACGAGCAGTACTTC. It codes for CAISDTYSGKSRNEQYF.

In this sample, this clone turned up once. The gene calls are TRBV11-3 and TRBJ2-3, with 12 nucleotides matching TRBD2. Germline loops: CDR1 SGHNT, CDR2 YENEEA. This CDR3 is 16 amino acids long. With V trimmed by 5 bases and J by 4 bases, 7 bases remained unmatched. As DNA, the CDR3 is TGTGCCAGCAGCCTAGGGGCTAGCGGGGGGGCAGATACGCAGTATTTT. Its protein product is CASSLGASGGADTQYF.

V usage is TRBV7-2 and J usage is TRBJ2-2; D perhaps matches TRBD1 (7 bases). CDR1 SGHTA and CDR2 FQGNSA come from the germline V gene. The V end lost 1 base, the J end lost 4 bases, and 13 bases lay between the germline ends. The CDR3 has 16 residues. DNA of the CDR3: TGTGCCAGCAGCTTAGGAGGCAGGGGGGCCACCGGGGAGCTGTTTTTT. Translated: CASSLGGRGATGELFF.

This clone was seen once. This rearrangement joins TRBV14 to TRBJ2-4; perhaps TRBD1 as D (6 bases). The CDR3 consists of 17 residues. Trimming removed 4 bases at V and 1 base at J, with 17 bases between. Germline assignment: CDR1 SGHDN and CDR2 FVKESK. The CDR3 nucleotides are TGTGCCAGCAGCCCGGGACATTTGAGGTCGGCCAAAAACATTCAGTACTTC. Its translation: CASSPGHLRSAKNIQYF. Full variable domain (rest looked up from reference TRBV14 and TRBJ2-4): EAGVTQFPSHSVIEKGQTVTLRCDPISGHDNLYWYRRVMGKEIKFLLHFVKESKQDESGMPNNRFLAERTGGTYSTLKVQPAELEDSGVYFCASSPGHLRSAKNIQYFGAGTRLSVL.

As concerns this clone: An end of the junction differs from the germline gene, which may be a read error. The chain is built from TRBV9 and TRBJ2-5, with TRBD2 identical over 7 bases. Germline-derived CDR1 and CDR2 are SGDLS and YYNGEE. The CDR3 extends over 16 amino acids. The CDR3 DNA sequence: TGTGCCAGCAGCCCATCCCTCGGGGCGGGAGAAGAGGCCCAGTACTTC. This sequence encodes CASSPSLGAGEEAQYF. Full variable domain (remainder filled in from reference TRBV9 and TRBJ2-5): DSGVTQTPKHLITATGQRVTLRCSPRSGDLSVYWYQQSLDQGLQFLIQYYNGEERAKGNILERFSAQQFPDLHSELNLSSLELGDSALYFCASSPSLGAGEEAQYFGPGTRLLVL.

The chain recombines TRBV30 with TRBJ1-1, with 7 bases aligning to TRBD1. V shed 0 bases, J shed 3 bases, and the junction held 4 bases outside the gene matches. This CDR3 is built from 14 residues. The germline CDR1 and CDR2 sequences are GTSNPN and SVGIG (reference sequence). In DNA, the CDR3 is TGTGCCTGGAGTGTGAGCAGGGGGTACACTGAAGCTTTCTTT. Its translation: CAWSVSRGYTEAFF.

CDR3 bases: TGCGCCAGCAGCCAAATTAAGAACACTGAAGCTTTCTTT. Translating it yields CASSQIKNTEAFF. The chain couples TRBV4-1 to TRBJ1-1; D uncertain. In germline, CDR1 is MGHRA, CDR2 YSYEKL. The CDR3 is 13 residues long. V was shortened by 2 bases and J by 1 base, with 5 bases between the two germline ends.

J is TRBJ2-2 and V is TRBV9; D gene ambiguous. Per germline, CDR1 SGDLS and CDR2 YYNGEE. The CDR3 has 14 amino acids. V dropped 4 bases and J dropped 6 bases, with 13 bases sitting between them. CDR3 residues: CASSPLIEAGELFF. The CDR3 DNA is TGTGCCAGCAGCCCTCTGATAGAGGCCGGGGAGCTGTTTTTT. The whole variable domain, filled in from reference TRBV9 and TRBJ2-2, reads DSGVTQTPKHLITATGQRVTLRCSPRSGDLSVYWYQQSLDQGLQFLIQYYNGEERAKGNILERFSAQQFPDLHSELNLSSLELGDSALYFCASSPLIEAGELFFGEGSRLTVL.

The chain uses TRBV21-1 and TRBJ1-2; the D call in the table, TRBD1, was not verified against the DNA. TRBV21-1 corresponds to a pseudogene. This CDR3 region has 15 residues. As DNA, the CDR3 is TGTGCCAGCAGCAATCTTGACAGGAAGTTAGATGGCTACACCTTC. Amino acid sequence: CASSNLDRKLDGYTF.

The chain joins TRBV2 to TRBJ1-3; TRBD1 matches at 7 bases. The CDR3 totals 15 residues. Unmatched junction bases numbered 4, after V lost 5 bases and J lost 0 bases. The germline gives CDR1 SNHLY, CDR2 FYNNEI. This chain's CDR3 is CASSRDSSSGNTIYF. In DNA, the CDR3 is TGTGCCAGCAGTCGGGACAGCAGCTCTGGAAACACCATATATTTT.

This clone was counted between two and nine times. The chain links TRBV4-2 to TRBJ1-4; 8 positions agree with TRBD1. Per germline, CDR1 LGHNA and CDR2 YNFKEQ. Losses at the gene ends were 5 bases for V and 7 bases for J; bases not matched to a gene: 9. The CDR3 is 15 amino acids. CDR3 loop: CASSGTQGVGEKLFF. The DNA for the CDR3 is TGTGCCAGCAGCGGAACACAGGGGGTGGGTGAAAAACTGTTTTTT.